This T cell receptor (beta chain) is drawn from a study of a mutant IDH1 vaccine in newly diagnosed glioma. This clone was counted between two and nine times. Its matching antigen is unknown. Time point described: week 35, safety follow-up. Doses of 300 ug of mutant IDH1 20-mer peptide were given with topical imiquimod. Data came from immunoSEQ multiplex PCR; TCRdb stores just in-frame clones and leaves some out. Of 30,000 or so clones in the sample, around four fifths are singletons; the top ten hold under 4%. J was trimmed by 11 bases and V by 6 bases; bases with no gene match: 13. The germline CDR1 and CDR2 sequences are MNHEY and SMNVEV (reference sequence). CDR3 size: 15 residues.

The chain joins TRBV27 to TRBJ1-6, with 7 bases matching TRBD1. This specimen was PBMCs, taken from a glioma patient whose treatment included an IDH1 peptide vaccine. The clonotype originates from a middle-aged man with glioma. Some clones in this sample may be carry-over from other donors' samples. The CDR3 is CASRPETGFAAPLHF. In DNA, the CDR3 is TGTGCCAGCAGGCCCGAGACAGGGTTTGCGGCACCCCTCCACTTT.